This T cell receptor (beta chain) is drawn from a study of PD-1 blockade in classical Hodgkin lymphoma. Per the germline V gene, CDR1 is MNHEY and CDR2 is SVGAGI. The V segment lost 4 bases and the J segment 2 bases; nucleotides outside the gene matches: 8. This CDR3 is 15 amino acids long. Time point: cycle 4 day 1 (C4D1), after about 6 weeks of nivolumab. Autologous stem cell transplantation was followed by relapse in every patient, and brentuximab vedotin exposure varied. Negative selection with magnets was how CD8+ T cells were isolated from the thawed PBMCs. Generated by immunoSEQ multiplex PCR, the TCRdb table keeps only in-frame clones and is missing some. The sample contains some 20,000 clones, around 84% of which appear only once.

This receptor was identified in a human donor with classical Hodgkin lymphoma. This specimen was CD8+ T cells from blood, taken before the fourth cycle of nivolumab. The chain links TRBV6-5 to TRBJ2-7, with 7 bases identical to TRBD1. CDR3 DNA: TGTGCCAGCAGTTGGGGGACAGAGGAGGCCTACGAGCAGTACTTC. As protein: CASSWGTEEAYEQYF.